This T cell receptor beta chain was found in a study of T-cell memory formation after mild COVID-19. Study-wide background: In these data, TCR clusters were largely donor specific.

Concerning this clonotype itself: What it binds is unknown.

Constant-segment-primed 5'RACE gave TCR alpha and TCR beta cDNA libraries with sample barcodes and UMIs. TCRdb fed the 5' RACE reads into MiXCR, producing one record per CDR3 protein. Of just under 150,000 distinct CDR3 sequences in the sample, roughly 19% were seen once. Notes on the study in general: Later expanders leaned toward CD4+, whereas clones contracting from day 15 to 85 were balanced CD4/CD8.

Germline CDR1 is SNHLY and CDR2 is FYNNEI. CDR3 length: 15 residues. Deletions cut 4 bases from V and 12 bases from J, with 25 bases between. The clonotype was recovered from an adult woman who had mild COVID-19 (a few samples of this study predate the infection). Cell type and time point are not known. The chain employs TRBV2 and TRBJ2-7, with D possibly TRBD2 on 6 matching bases. Sequenced material: PBMCs or a T cell subset sorted from them (not recorded which). The CDR3 reads CASSASLSGVTSLYF. CDR3 DNA: TGTGCCAGCAGTGCTTCCCTTAGCGGAGTTACGAGTTTGTACTTC.